The next 22 T cell receptor beta chains were all read from a single sample in a study of early T cells in non-severe SARS-CoV-2 infection. MiXCR, run by TCRdb on the 5' RACE reads, gives a single entry per CDR3 protein. The sample lists some 87,000 distinct CDR3 sequences; over 10% were seen once. Sequencing input: whole blood. All receptors come from an adult who was a healthcare worker with PCR-confirmed SARS-CoV-2 infection or an uninfected control (not recorded which).

The table lists this clonotype with a few counts. This sequence joins TRBV20-1 and TRBJ2-1, with 7 bases matching TRBD1. The CDR3 sequence is 16 residues long. Germline CDR1 DFQATT, CDR2 SNEGSKA (reference sequence). V trimming: 1 base; J trimming: 5 bases; junction bases outside the gene matches: 11. This CDR3 reads CSARVSATGTDNEQFF. CDR3 bases: TGCAGTGCTAGAGTATCAGCGACAGGGACCGACAATGAGCAGTTCTTC.

In its sample, this clonotype was seen many times. The V and J genes are TRBV14 and TRBJ2-1; D unresolved. This CDR3 has 16 amino acids. The ends were cut back, 5 bases at V and 2 bases at J, with 16 bases in the middle. Germline lookup yields CDR1 SGHDN and CDR2 FVKESK. Here the CDR3 reads CASSTGPATTYNEQFF. The CDR3 nucleotides are TGTGCCAGCAGCACCGGACCCGCTACCACCTACAATGAGCAGTTCTTC.

This clonotype has only a few counts. The V gene is TRBV12-3 or TRBV12-4, the J gene TRBJ2-2, with D perhaps TRBD1 or TRBD2 (5 bases each). This CDR3 has 15 residues. V lost 2 bases and J lost 5, with 12 bases in between. This chain's CDR3 is CASSLRGPETGELFF. CDR3 nucleotide sequence: TGTGCCAGCAGTTTACGGGGACCGGAGACCGGGGAGCTGTTTTTT.

This clonotype was counted ten times or more. This chain uses TRBV20-1 with TRBJ1-3, with D unresolved. The CDR3 has 13 residues. The V gene's germline CDR1 is DFQATT and CDR2 SNEGSKA (reference sequence). Deletions cut 6 bases from V and 0 bases from J, with 9 bases between. The CDR3 DNA sequence: TGCAGTGCGGATGAACGCTCTGGAAACACCATATATTTT. Translating gives CSADERSGNTIYF.

This clonotype was found many times. The V gene is TRBV11-2, the J gene TRBJ2-1, with 12 bases aligning to TRBD2. The germline gives CDR1 SGHAT, CDR2 FQNNGV. This CDR3 contains 15 residues. V shed 3 bases and J 9 bases; nucleotides not matched to a gene: 6. This chain's CDR3 is CASSLTSGGAREQFF. In DNA form, the CDR3 reads TGTGCCAGCAGCTTGACTAGCGGGGGAGCGCGTGAGCAGTTCTTC.

This clonotype appeared many times. The genes are TRBV9 and TRBJ2-1; D gene ambiguous. The germline gives CDR1 SGDLS, CDR2 YYNGEE. Trimming took off 0 bases at V and 3 bases at J, with 7 bases between the two ends. The CDR3 runs to 14 residues. The CDR3 here is CASSVASGYNEQFF. The CDR3 nucleotides read TGTGCCAGCAGCGTAGCCAGTGGCTACAATGAGCAGTTCTTC.

The rearrangement uses TRBV21-1 and TRBJ2-3; the table's D gene call, TRBD2, was not cross checked with the DNA. TRBV21-1 is flagged as a pseudogene. CDR3 size: 17 residues. CDR3 in amino acids: CASSKAHFSRSTDTQYF. The CDR3 nucleotides read TGTGCCAGCAGCAAAGCGCATTTTAGTCGTAGCACAGATACGCAGTATTTT.

The V call is TRBV20-1, the J call TRBJ2-1; D remains ambiguous. Trimming removed 3 bases from V and 0 bases from J, with 12 bases in between. Looked up from germline, CDR1 is DFQATT and CDR2 is SNEGSKA (reference sequence). The CDR3 has 15 residues. The chain's CDR3 is CSASDLDSSYNEQFF. CDR3 DNA sequence: TGCAGTGCTAGCGATCTAGATAGCTCCTACAATGAGCAGTTCTTC.

This clonotype showed up many times. The chain joins TRBV6-2 or TRBV6-3 to TRBJ2-3; 10 bases are shared with TRBD2. The germline V gene has CDR1 MNHEY and CDR2 SVGEGT. The CDR3 runs to 15 residues. The V gene end was trimmed by 7 bases and the J gene end by 5 bases; junction bases not matched to a gene: 9. The CDR3 region is CASTKSGGAIDTQYF. DNA of the CDR3: TGTGCCAGCACTAAGAGCGGGGGGGCTATAGATACGCAGTATTTT.

In its sample, this clonotype was seen a few times. The chain combines TRBV29-1 with TRBJ2-1; a weak D match, TRBD1 (6 bases). Germline CDR1 SQVTM, CDR2 ANQGSEA. The CDR3 runs to 13 residues. Trimming left V 7 bases short and J 0 bases short, with 10 bases between. The chain's CDR3 is CSGDRSSYNEQFF. DNA of the CDR3: TGCAGCGGAGACAGGAGCTCCTACAATGAGCAGTTCTTC.

The chain has TRBV2 and TRBJ2-1; D remains unclear. The CDR3 loop spans 11 amino acids. Per germline, CDR1 SNHLY and CDR2 FYNNEI. V lost 8 bases to trimming and J lost 5 bases, with 7 bases between them. The CDR3 bases are TGTGCCAGCCTTCAAGACAATGAGCAGTTCTTC. It encodes CASLQDNEQFF.

This clonotype is judged medium-sized (0.01 to 0.1%). This rearrangement joins TRBV14 to TRBJ1-5; a weak D match, TRBD1 (6 bases). The CDR3 has 17 residues. Trimming removed 0 bases from V and 3 bases from J, with 15 bases in between. Germline CDR1 is SGHDN and CDR2 is FVKESK. In DNA form, the CDR3 reads TGTGCCAGCAGCCAAGATACGTACAGGGTCCACAATCAGCCCCAGCATTTT. This gives the protein CASSQDTYRVHNQPQHF.

There are many counts of this clonotype. V and J are TRBV29-1 and TRBJ2-5; the D call may be TRBD1 or TRBD2 (5 bases each). CDR3 length: 14 residues. Trimming pared 4 bases from V and 4 bases from J, leaving 16 bases between. Per germline, CDR1 SQVTM and CDR2 ANQGSEA. In nucleotides, the CDR3 is TGCAGCGTTGGGGACGGGCGGTCGGGAGAGACCCAGTACTTC. It is translated as CSVGDGRSGETQYF.

This clonotype was seen many times. The CDR3 DNA sequence: TGTGCCAGCAGTGTCGCGTCGAACACCGGGGAGCTGTTTTTT. Protein: CASSVASNTGELFF. The V gene is TRBV2, the J gene TRBJ2-2; D is unresolved. This CDR3 comprises 14 residues. Between the trimmed V and J ends, which lost 4 bases and 0 bases, there was a span of 6 bases. The germline V gene has CDR1 SNHLY and CDR2 FYNNEI.

This clonotype was counted ten times or more. V and J are TRBV5-1 and TRBJ2-1; D gene ambiguous. Germline assignment: CDR1 SGHRS and CDR2 YFSETQ. This CDR3 has 15 amino acids. With 1 base removed from V and 4 bases from J, the gap between germline ends came to 12 bases. CDR3 region: CASSLPAQLYNEQFF. The CDR3 DNA follows: TGCGCCAGCAGCTTGCCCGCACAGTTATACAATGAGCAGTTCTTC.

This clonotype was seen many times. The V and J genes are TRBV19 and TRBJ1-4, with TRBD1 matching 7 bases. Per germline, CDR1 LNHDA and CDR2 SQIVND (reference sequence). Unmatched junction bases numbered 0, after V lost 7 bases and J lost 7 bases. This CDR3 comprises 11 residues. DNA for the CDR3: TGTGCCAGTACAGGGGGTGAAAAACTGTTTTTT. This encodes CASTGGEKLFF. Together with reference TRBV19 and TRBJ1-4, the CDR3 gives the full variable domain: DGGITQSPKYLFRKEGQNVTLSCEQNLNHDAMYWYRQDPGQGLRLIYYSQIVNDFQKGDIAEGYSVSREKKESFPLTVTSAQKNPTAFYLCASTGGEKLFFGSGTQLSVL.

This clonotype showed up many times. V is TRBV24-1 and J is TRBJ2-2; 10 positions agree with TRBD1. Germline V gene data show CDR1 as KGHDR and CDR2 as SFDVKD. The trim removed 5 bases at V and 4 bases at J, leaving 6 bases unmatched. The CDR3 covers 16 residues. This CDR3 reads CATSGSGTGATGELFF. In nucleotides, the CDR3 is TGTGCCACCAGTGGATCCGGGACAGGGGCCACCGGGGAGCTGTTTTTT.

The chain recombines TRBV6-5 with TRBJ2-5, with 11 nucleotides matching TRBD1. The CDR3 is made up of 15 amino acids. With 1 base clipped from V and 3 bases from J, the junction kept 1 base outside the gene matches. CDR1 and CDR2 from the germline V gene are MNHEY and SVGAGI. Written as DNA, the CDR3 is TGTGCCAGCAGTTACTGGGGACAGGGGGAAGAGACCCAGTACTTC. Amino acid sequence: CASSYWGQGEETQYF.

In this sample, this clonotype turned up many times. V is TRBV6-5 and J is TRBJ2-5, with 10 bases aligning to TRBD2. The CDR3 is 15 residues long. Germline loops: CDR1 MNHEY, CDR2 SVGAGI. Losses at the gene ends were 5 bases for V and 7 bases for J; bases not matched to a gene: 10. The CDR3 region has the DNA TGTGCCAGCAGTACGGTGACTAGCGGGCAGGGGACCCAGTACTTC. Amino acid sequence: CASSTVTSGQGTQYF.

The chain couples TRBV12-3 or TRBV12-4 to TRBJ2-7; 12 positions match TRBD1. The CDR3 is 13 residues long. With 8 bases clipped from V and 7 bases from J, the junction kept 6 bases outside the gene matches. The CDR3 loop reads CASGGQGAWEQYF. Here the CDR3 DNA reads TGTGCCAGCGGGGGACAGGGGGCATGGGAGCAGTACTTC.

This clonotype was seen repeatedly, ten times or more. The chain uses TRBV24-1 and TRBJ1-5; D remains ambiguous. This CDR3 is 14 amino acids long. Germline V CDR1 and CDR2: KGHDR, SFDVKD. Trimming stripped 5 bases from V and 9 bases from J, with 16 bases between. CDR3 region: CATSGQSTLGPQHF. The CDR3 nucleotides are TGTGCCACCAGTGGGCAGTCCACCCTTGGGCCCCAGCATTTT.

V gene TRBV3-1 combines with J gene TRBJ2-7; D uncertain. Germline values: CDR1 LGHDT, CDR2 YNNKEL (reference sequence). V lost 1 base, J lost 7 bases, and 14 bases lay in between. The CDR3 is made up of 14 amino acids. The CDR3: CASSQAPPMGEQYF. The CDR3 bases are TGTGCCAGCAGCCAAGCCCCTCCTATGGGGGAGCAGTACTTC.